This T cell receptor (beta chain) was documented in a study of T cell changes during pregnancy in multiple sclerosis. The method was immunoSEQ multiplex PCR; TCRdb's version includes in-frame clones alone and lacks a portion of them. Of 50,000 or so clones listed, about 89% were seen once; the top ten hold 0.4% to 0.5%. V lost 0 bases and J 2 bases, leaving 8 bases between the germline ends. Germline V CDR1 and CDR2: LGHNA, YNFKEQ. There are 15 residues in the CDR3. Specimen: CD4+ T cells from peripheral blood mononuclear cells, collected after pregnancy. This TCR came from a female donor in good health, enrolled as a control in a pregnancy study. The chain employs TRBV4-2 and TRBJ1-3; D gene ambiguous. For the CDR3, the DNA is TGTGCCAGCAGCCAAGATCTCACTGCTGGAAACACCATATATTTT. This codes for CASSQDLTAGNTIYF.